This T cell receptor beta chain was sequenced for a study of blood T cell repertoires in COVID-19 (dated by TCRdb to the early 2020s). With respect to the entire study: Samples covering the acute and convalescent phases of COVID-19 were provided by collaborators in the United States, Italy and Spain. The prospective study material was composed of cDNA or gDNA derived from T cells, B-cell-depleted T cells, or PBMCs. The repertoires were released in a freely available public database intended as a resource for research on the immune response to SARS-CoV-2. Nearly every sample came with metadata listing a de-identified subject ID, COVID-19 status, age in years and sex. Deeply sampled blood TCRbeta repertoires from subjects exposed to, actively infected with, or recovered from COVID-19 were included in the dataset. The samples were drawn from two sources: the first 160 participants of the ongoing ImmuneRACE study, and 1,200 or so subjects contributed by 6 global collaborators. HLA class I and class II types, where available, came from metadata supplied by the sample provider rather than from assay-based typing.

Regarding this clone: It lacks a known antigen. Qualities for individual bases were not recorded, and no much larger clone is one base off.

TCRbeta CDR3 regions were amplified from genomic DNA using the immunoSEQ Assay, a bias-controlled multiplex PCR. Regarding the original processing steps: The number of nucleated cells in each sample was estimated from the amplification of reference gene primers within the assay. To quantify the absolute abundance of each unique TCRbeta CDR3 rearrangement, sequence reads were collapsed and filtered. For each sample, productive Simpson clonality was calculated as the square root of Simpson's diversity index over productive rearrangements. TCRdb's version of the immuneACCESS table is confined to in-frame rearrangements and falls short of the full clone set. An unresolved V gene accounts for under half of the shortfall where checked; the remainder is of unknown origin. D and trimming were read from the DNA, whereas the V and J calls and clone size are those reported in that table. This sample is represented by 270,000 or so clones; about 90% of them were singletons. Of the sample, approximately 12% falls within the top ten clones.

Beyond this particular receptor, the publication reports: The quantity of clinical and demographic metadata differed by source and by participant and was supplied without curation.

Relative to germline, V is missing 0 bases and J is missing 3 bases, with 8 bases of the junction outside any gene match. From the cysteine through the phenylalanine, the CDR3 covers 19 amino acids. Only the CDR3 portion is preserved as DNA: 57 bases, with reading frame beginning at the first base. The germline V gene provides CDR1 MNHNS and CDR2 SASEGT. At one collaborating source in Seattle, patients were enrolled during active infection and were followed longitudinally through the course of disease. Collaborating institutions collected whole blood in K2EDTA tubes following their own protocols. For TCRbeta analysis, collaborators shipped samples in one of three forms: frozen whole blood, isolated PBMCs, or DNA extracted from either of those sample types.

The sequence is built from TRBV6-1 and TRBJ2-2; the central 12 bases match TRBD1. The material sequenced was peripheral blood. This sequence was found in a woman younger than 45 with COVID-19, enrolled during active disease. The CDR3 region reads CASSEAWDRGLKYTGELFF. The sequenced DNA: TGTGCCAGCAGTGAAGCGTGGGACAGGGGGCTAAAGTACACCGGGGAGCTGTTTTTT.